This TCR beta chain came from a study of cytomegalovirus exposure and HLA in healthy donors. CDR3 length equals 15 residues. The ends were cut back, 5 bases at V and 7 bases at J, with 18 bases in the middle. Germline CDR1 is SNHLY and CDR2 is FYNNEI. As regards this clone: The antigen remains unidentified.

Findings and caveats of the study: The classifier was said to identify cytomegalovirus status with high specificity and sensitivity.

The table came from immunoSEQ multiplex PCR; TCRdb's copy has only in-frame clones and leaves some out. The sample holds 200,000 to 250,000 clones, about 90% seen once. The chain couples TRBV2 to TRBJ2-1; possible D gene TRBD2, 7 bases. The sequenced sample consisted of PBMCs. This sequence originates from a woman younger than 30 in good health and CMV-seronegative. As DNA, the CDR3 is TGTGCCAGCAGTACGACTAGCCGGAGGGGGAATGAGCAGTTCTTC. Its translation is CASSTTSRRGNEQFF.